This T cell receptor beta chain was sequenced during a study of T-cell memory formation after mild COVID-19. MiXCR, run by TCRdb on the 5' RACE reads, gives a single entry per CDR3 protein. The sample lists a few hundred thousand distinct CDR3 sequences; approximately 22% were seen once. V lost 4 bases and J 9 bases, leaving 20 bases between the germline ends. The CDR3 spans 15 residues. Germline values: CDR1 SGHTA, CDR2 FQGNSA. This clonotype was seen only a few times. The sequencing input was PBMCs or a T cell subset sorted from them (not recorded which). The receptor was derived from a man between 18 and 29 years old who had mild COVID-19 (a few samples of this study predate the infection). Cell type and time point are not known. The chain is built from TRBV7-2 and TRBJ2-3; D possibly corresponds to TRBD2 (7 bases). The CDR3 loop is CASSSMGGGRETQYF. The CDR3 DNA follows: TGTGCCAGCAGCTCCATGGGGGGGGGCAGGGAGACGCAGTATTTT.